These T cell receptor beta chains were read from a single sample in a study of PD-L1 blockade in urothelial cancer. Clones were sequenced by immunoSEQ multiplex PCR, and TCRdb holds only the in-frame ones, with some missing. The table has around 110,000 clones, more than 85% seen once. This specimen consisted of PBMCs, obtained around atezolizumab (anti-PD-L1) treatment. The receptors were gathered from a man aged 55 to 70 with urothelial cancer. CDR3s include the opening cysteine and the closing phenylalanine or tryptophan. D genes are given only for firm matches. Clone size is not always given. Where it is, it says once, few, many or a class for expanded clones.

d_call clone_size j_call v_call cdr3_aa cdr3_nt
NA few TRBJ1-6 TRBV6-6 CATHLIGGESPLHF TGTGCCACCCACCTGATTGGGGGGGAGTCACCCCTCCACTTT
NA once TRBJ1-5 TRBV19 CASSTWGGGQPQHF TGTGCCAGTAGTACATGGGGAGGGGGGCAGCCCCAGCATTTT
TRBD2 NA TRBJ2-4 TRBV4-2 CASSQLTSGSDIQYF TGTGCCAGCAGCCAACTGACTAGCGGGAGTGACATTCAGTACTTC
TRBD2 once TRBJ2-1 TRBV28 CASRGTSGRASYNEQFF TGTGCCAGCAGGGGAACTAGCGGGAGGGCCTCCTACAATGAGCAGTTCTTC
NA NA TRBJ1-1 TRBV5-4 CASSSDTMNTEAFF TGTGCCAGCAGCTCGGACACCATGAACACTGAAGCTTTCTTT
NA NA TRBJ1-3 TRBV30 CAWSVPSSGNTIYF TGTGCCTGGAGTGTACCGAGCTCTGGAAACACCATATATTTT
NA few TRBJ1-5 TRBV15 CATSRDGGGASNQPQHF TGTGCCACCAGCAGAGATGGGGGAGGGGCTAGCAATCAGCCCCAGCATTTT
NA NA TRBJ2-1 TRBV1 CTSSPSGSRNEQFF TGCACCAGCAGCCCTTCAGGATCACGCAATGAGCAGTTCTTC
NA NA TRBJ2-3 TRBV9 CASSVGVLLVTSTDTQYF TGTGCCAGCAGCGTAGGGGTACTACTGGTGACTAGCACAGATACGCAGTATTTT
TRBD1 NA TRBJ1-1 TRBV6-5 CASTRQGLGTEAFF TGTGCCAGCACCCGACAGGGCTTGGGCACTGAAGCTTTCTTT
NA NA TRBJ1-4 TRBV6-5 CASSYGAGRDEKLFF TGTGCCAGCAGTTACGGGGCAGGGAGGGATGAAAAACTGTTTTTT
NA once TRBJ2-3 TRBV19 CASRESTDTQYF TGTGCCAGTCGAGAGAGCACAGATACGCAGTATTTT
NA once TRBJ1-4 TRBV4-3 CASSQAVGGEKLFF TGCGCCAGCAGCCAAGCGGTGGGGGGTGAAAAACTGTTTTTT
NA NA TRBJ1-2 TRBV4-2 CASSQYSTNYGYTF TGTGCCAGCAGCCAATACAGCACTAACTATGGCTACACCTTC
TRBD1 NA TRBJ1-1 TRBV29-1 CSGEGQGTEAFF TGCAGCGGGGAAGGACAGGGCACTGAAGCTTTCTTT
TRBD1 NA TRBJ1-1 TRBV27 CASRAGTAENTEAFF TGTGCCAGCAGGGCTGGGACAGCTGAGAACACTGAAGCTTTCTTT
TRBD1 NA TRBJ2-5 TRBV27 CASSFSRGETQYF TGTGCCAGCAGTTTTTCCAGGGGGGAGACCCAGTACTTC
TRBD1 NA TRBJ2-7 TRBV30 CAWGSTGTFEQYF TGTGCCTGGGGGTCGACAGGGACCTTCGAGCAGTACTTC
NA NA TRBJ1-4 TRBV5-6 CASSFGPTDEKLFF TGTGCCAGCAGCTTTGGTCCCACGGATGAAAAACTGTTTTTT
TRBD1 NA TRBJ1-4 TRBV19 CASSTGQGGATNEKLFF TGTGCCAGTAGTACCGGACAGGGTGGAGCAACTAATGAAAAACTGTTTTTT
TRBD1 once TRBJ1-4 TRBV9 CASSADRGGEKLFF TGTGCCAGCAGCGCTGACAGGGGGGGGGAAAAACTGTTTTTT
TRBD1 NA TRBJ2-7 TRBV20-1 CSAHRGYEQYF TGCAGTGCCCACAGGGGCTACGAGCAGTACTTC
NA NA TRBJ2-5 TRBV27 CASSLSARTKETQYF TGTGCCAGCAGTTTATCGGCCAGGACAAAGGAGACCCAGTACTTC
NA NA TRBJ2-3 TRBV5-1 CASGQSSVEDTQYF TGCGCCAGCGGGCAGTCTAGCGTTGAAGATACGCAGTATTTT
NA NA TRBJ2-5 TRBV19 CASSIQSGGETQYF TGTGCCAGTAGTATACAGTCCGGGGGAGAGACCCAGTACTTC
TRBD2 NA TRBJ2-5 TRBV29-1 CSVRLPGLAQETQYF TGCAGCGTGCGACTGCCGGGACTAGCCCAAGAGACCCAGTACTTC
NA NA TRBJ2-2 TRBV5-1 CASSLLGNTGELFF TGCGCCAGCAGCTTGCTAGGAAACACCGGGGAGCTGTTTTTT
TRBD1 NA TRBJ2-7 TRBV19 CASSTSGTDSYEQYF TGTGCCAGTAGTACTTCCGGGACAGACTCCTACGAGCAGTACTTC
TRBD1 NA TRBJ2-3 TRBV10-1 CASSGRQGRNTDTQYF TGCGCCAGCAGTGGAAGACAGGGAAGAAACACAGATACGCAGTATTTT
NA NA TRBJ1-5 TRBV19 CASNIRAGPSNQPQHF TGTGCCAGTAACATCCGGGCAGGGCCTAGCAATCAGCCCCAGCATTTT
NA few TRBJ2-1 TRBV9 CASSPSGQPPRNEQFF TGTGCCAGCAGCCCGAGCGGACAGCCGCCCCGCAATGAGCAGTTCTTC
NA NA TRBJ2-1 TRBV1 CTSSQVLAGGVGNEQFF TGCACCAGCAGCCAAGTGCTAGCGGGAGGGGTAGGCAATGAGCAGTTCTTC
NA NA TRBJ1-5 TRBV30 CAWSVRGNQPQHF TGTGCCTGGAGTGTACGCGGGAATCAGCCCCAGCATTTT
NA once TRBJ2-3 TRBV5-1 CASRLQPSTDTQYF TGCGCCAGCAGATTACAGCCTAGCACAGATACGCAGTATTTT
TRBD2 NA TRBJ2-5 TRBV2 CASRRGGEETQYF TGTGCCAGTCGGCGGGGGGGGGAAGAGACCCAGTACTTC
NA NA TRBJ2-2 TRBV7-9 CASSRGGAGELFF TGTGCCAGCAGCCGAGGGGGGGCAGGGGAGCTGTTTTTT